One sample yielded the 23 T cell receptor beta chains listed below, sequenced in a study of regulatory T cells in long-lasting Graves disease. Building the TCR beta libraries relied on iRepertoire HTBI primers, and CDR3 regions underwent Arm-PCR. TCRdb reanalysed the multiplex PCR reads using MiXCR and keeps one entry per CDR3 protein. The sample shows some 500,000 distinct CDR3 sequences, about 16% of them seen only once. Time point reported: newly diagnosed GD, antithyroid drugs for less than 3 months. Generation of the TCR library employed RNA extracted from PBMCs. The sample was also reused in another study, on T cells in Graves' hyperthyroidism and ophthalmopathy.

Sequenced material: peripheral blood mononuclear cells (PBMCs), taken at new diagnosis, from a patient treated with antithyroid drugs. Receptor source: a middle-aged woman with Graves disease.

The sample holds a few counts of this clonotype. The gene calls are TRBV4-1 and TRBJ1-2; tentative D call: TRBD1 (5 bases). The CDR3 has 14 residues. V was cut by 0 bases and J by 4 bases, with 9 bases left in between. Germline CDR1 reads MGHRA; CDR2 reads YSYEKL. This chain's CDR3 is CASSQETDIYGYTF. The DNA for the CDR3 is TGCGCCAGCAGCCAAGAGACAGACATCTATGGCTACACCTTC.

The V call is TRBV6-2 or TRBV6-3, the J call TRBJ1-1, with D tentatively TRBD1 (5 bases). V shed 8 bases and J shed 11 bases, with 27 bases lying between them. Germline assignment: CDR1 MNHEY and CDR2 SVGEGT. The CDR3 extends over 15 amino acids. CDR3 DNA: TGTGCCAGCCGTTCCACGGACAACCTAGGGGCCTACGCTTTCTTT. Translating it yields CASRSTDNLGAYAFF.

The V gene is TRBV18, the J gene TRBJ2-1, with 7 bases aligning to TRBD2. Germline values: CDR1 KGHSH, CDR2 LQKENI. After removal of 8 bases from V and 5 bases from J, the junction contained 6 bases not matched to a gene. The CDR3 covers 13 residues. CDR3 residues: CASAGTTDNEQFF. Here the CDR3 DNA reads TGTGCCAGCGCCGGGACTACAGACAATGAGCAGTTCTTC. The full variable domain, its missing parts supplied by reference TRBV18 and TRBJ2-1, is NAGVMQNPRHLVRRRGQEARLRCSPMKGHSHVYWYRQLPEEGLKFMVYLQKENIIDESGMPKERFSAEFPKEGPSILRIQQVVRGDSAAYFCASAGTTDNEQFFGPGTRLTVL.

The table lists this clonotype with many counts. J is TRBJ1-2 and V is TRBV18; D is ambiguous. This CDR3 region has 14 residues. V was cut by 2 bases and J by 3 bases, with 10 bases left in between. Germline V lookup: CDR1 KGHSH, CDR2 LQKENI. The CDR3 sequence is CASSPRRDDYGYTF. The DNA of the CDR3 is TGTGCCAGCTCACCAAGGCGCGACGACTATGGCTACACCTTC.

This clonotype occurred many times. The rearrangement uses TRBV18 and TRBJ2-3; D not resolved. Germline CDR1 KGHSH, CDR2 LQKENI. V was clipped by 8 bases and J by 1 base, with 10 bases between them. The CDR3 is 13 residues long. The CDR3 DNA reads TGTGCCAGCAGTCCACAGCGCACAGATACGCAGTATTTT. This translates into CASSPQRTDTQYF.

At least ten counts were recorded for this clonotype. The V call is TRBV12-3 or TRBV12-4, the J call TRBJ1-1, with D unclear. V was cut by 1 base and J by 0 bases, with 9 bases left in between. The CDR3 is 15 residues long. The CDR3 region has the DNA TGTGCCAGCAGTTTAGGCGGACGTTTGAACACTGAAGCTTTCTTT. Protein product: CASSLGGRLNTEAFF.

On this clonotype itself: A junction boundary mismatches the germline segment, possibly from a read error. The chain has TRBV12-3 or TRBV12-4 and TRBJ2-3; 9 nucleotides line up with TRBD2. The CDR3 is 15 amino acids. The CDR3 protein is CASSLAGPSTDTQYF. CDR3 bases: TGTGCCAGCAGTCTAGCGGGACCTAGCACAGATACGCAGTATTTT.

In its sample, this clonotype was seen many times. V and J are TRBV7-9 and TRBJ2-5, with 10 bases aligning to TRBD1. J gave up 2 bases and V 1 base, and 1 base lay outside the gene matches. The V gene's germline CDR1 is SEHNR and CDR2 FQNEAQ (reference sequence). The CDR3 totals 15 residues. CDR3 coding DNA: TGTGCCAGCAGCTTAGGACAGGGGGCACAAGAGACCCAGTACTTC. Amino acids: CASSLGQGAQETQYF.

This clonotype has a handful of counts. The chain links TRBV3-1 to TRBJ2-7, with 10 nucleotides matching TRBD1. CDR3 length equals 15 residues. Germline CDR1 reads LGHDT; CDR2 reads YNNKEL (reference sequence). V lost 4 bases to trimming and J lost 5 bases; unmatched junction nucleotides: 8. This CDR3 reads CASSRLGTGVHEQYF. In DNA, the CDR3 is TGTGCCAGCAGCCGCTTGGGGACAGGGGTCCACGAGCAGTACTTC.

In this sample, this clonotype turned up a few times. The CDR3 here is CASSIGIKRVYGYTF. CDR3 bases: TGTGCCAGTAGTATAGGAATCAAGAGGGTCTATGGCTACACCTTC. The V call is TRBV19, the J call TRBJ1-2, with unresolved D. Trimming cost V 1 base and J 4 bases, with 13 bases left between them. CDR1 and CDR2 from the germline V gene are LNHDA and SQIVND (reference sequence). This CDR3 is built from 15 residues.

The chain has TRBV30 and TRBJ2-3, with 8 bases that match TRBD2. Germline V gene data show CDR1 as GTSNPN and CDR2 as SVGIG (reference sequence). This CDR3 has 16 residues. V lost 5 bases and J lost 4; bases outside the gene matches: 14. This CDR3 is CAWSPVGLGVADTQYF. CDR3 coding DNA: TGTGCCTGGTCCCCTGTGGGACTAGGGGTGGCAGATACGCAGTATTTT.

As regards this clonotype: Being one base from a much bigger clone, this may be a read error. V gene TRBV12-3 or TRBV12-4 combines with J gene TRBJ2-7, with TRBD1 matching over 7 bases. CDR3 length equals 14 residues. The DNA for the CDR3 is TGTGCCAGCAGCCGACAGGGACACTCCCACGAGCAGTACTTC. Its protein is CASSRQGHSHEQYF.

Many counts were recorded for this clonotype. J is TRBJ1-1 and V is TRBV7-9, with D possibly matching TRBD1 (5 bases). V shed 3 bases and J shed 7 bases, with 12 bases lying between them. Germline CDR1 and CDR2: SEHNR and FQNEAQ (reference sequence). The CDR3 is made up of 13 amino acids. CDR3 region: CASSLKGQSEAFF. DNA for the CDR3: TGTGCCAGCAGCTTGAAGGGGCAGAGTGAAGCTTTCTTT.

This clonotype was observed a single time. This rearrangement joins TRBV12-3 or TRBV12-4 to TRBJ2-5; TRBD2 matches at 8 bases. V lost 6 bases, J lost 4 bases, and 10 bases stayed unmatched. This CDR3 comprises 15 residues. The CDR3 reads CASSPGGGGLETQYF. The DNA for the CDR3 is TGTGCCAGCAGCCCGGGGGGGGGCGGATTAGAGACCCAGTACTTC.

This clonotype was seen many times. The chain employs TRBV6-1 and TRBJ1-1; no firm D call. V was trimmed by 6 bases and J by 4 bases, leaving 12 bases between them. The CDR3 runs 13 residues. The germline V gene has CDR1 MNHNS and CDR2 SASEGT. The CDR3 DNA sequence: TGTGCCAGCAGACGAGGTCCGAGCACTGAAGCTTTCTTT. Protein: CASRRGPSTEAFF.

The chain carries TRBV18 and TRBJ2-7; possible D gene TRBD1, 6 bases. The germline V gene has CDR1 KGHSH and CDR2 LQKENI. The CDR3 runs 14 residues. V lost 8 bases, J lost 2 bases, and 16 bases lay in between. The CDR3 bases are TGTGCCAGCACGGTCCAGGGGCCTACCTACGAGCAGTACTTC. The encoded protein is CASTVQGPTYEQYF.

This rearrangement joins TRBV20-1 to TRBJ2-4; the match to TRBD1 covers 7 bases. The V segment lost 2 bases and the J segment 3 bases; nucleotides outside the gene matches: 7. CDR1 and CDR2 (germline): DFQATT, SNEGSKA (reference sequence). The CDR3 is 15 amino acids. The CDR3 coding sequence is TGCAGTGCTAGACCCCCGGGACAGAACAAAAACATTCAGTACTTC. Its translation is CSARPPGQNKNIQYF.

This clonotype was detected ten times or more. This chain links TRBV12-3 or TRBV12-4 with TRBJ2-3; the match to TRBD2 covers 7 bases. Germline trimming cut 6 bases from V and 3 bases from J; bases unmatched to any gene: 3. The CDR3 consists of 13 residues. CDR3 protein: CASRTGGTDTQYF. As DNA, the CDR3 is TGTGCCAGCAGAACGGGGGGTACAGATACGCAGTATTTT.

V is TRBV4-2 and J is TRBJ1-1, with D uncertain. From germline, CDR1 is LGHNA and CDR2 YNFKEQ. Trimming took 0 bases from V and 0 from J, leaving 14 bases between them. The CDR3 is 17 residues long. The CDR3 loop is CASSQDRSYPMNTEAFF. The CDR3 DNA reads TGTGCCAGCAGCCAAGATCGCAGCTACCCCATGAACACTGAAGCTTTCTTT.

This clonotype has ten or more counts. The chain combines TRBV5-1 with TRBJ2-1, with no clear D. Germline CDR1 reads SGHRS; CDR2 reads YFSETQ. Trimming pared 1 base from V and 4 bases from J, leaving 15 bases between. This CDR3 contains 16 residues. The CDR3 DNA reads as TGCGCCAGCAGCTTGACTCCCGAACGTGTGTACAATGAGCAGTTCTTC. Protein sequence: CASSLTPERVYNEQFF.

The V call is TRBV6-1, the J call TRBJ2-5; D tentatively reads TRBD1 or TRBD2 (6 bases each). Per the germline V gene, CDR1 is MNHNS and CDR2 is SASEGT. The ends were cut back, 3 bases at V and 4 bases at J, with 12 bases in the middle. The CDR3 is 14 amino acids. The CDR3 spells CASSELGGLETQYF. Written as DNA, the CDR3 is TGTGCCAGCAGTGAGTTAGGGGGGCTAGAGACCCAGTACTTC.

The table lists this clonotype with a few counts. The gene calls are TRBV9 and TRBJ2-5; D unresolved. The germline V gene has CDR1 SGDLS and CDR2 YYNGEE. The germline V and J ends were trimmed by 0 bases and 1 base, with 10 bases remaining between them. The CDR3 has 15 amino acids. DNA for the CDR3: TGTGCCAGCAGCGTAGCACCCCAGCCCCAAGAGACCCAGTACTTC. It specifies CASSVAPQPQETQYF.

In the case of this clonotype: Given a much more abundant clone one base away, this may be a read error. The CDR3 here is CASTRRLAGGVKTQYF. In nucleotides, the CDR3 is TGTGCCAGCACTCGCAGACTAGCGGGGGGGGTAAAGACCCAGTACTTC. The chain is built from TRBV12-3 or TRBV12-4 and TRBJ2-5; TRBD2 aligns across 14 bases. The CDR3 loop spans 16 amino acids. V gave up 7 bases and J gave up 6 bases; unmatched junction bases: 10.